A selection of T cell receptor beta chains follows, all from one sample in a study of early T cells in non-severe SARS-CoV-2 infection. TCRdb used MiXCR to reprocess the 5' RACE reads, holding one entry per CDR3 protein. Among around 40,000 distinct CDR3 sequences listed, approximately 6.1% were seen once. The material sequenced was whole blood. The receptors were gathered from an adult who was a healthcare worker with PCR-confirmed SARS-CoV-2 infection or an uninfected control (not recorded which). Both conserved end residues are trimmed from each CDR3. D genes are given only for firm matches.

j_gene,d_gene,v_gene,CDR3aa
TRBJ2-7,TRBD1,TRBV11-2,ASSPPTGGHAYEQY
TRBJ1-2,-,TRBV7-9,ASSSGVYGYT
TRBJ2-5,-,TRBV12-3/TRBV12-4,ASSLGQGRTETQY
TRBJ2-4,-,TRBV4-2,ASSQETSKQAKNIQY
TRBJ1-4,TRBD1,TRBV7-9,ASSPDRLGLF
TRBJ2-1,-,TRBV29-1,SAKGIGTRANEQF
TRBJ2-3,TRBD2,TRBV7-9,ASSYRLAGGLDTQY
TRBJ2-7,TRBD1,TRBV12-3/TRBV12-4,ASSIGTVNEQY
TRBJ2-7,-,TRBV20-1,SASLGQPYEQY
TRBJ1-2,-,TRBV23-1,ASSQFNGPYGYT
TRBJ1-1,-,TRBV20-1,SARGLQMNTEAF
TRBJ2-1,-,TRBV29-1,SVGVSGIYNEQF
TRBJ2-4,TRBD2,TRBV3-1,ASSQDRVAGEGIQY
TRBJ1-1,-,TRBV29-1,SVDAGRNTEAF
TRBJ1-5,TRBD1,TRBV5-1,ASSTGQGDQPQH
TRBJ2-1,-,TRBV27,ASSYWNDPYNEQF
TRBJ2-7,TRBD2,TRBV2,ASSDAGGGEQY
TRBJ2-1,TRBD2,TRBV6-4,ASSEGLAGTNEQF
TRBJ1-2,-,TRBV20-1,SAGGYT
TRBJ2-3,TRBD2,TRBV4-1,ASSRGLAGGPTDTQY
TRBJ2-3,-,TRBV19,ASSILEGNTDTQY
TRBJ2-3,-,TRBV18,ASSWEPPSTDTQY
TRBJ2-5,-,TRBV11-2,ASSLWGSGETQY
TRBJ2-1,-,TRBV7-8,ASKSGNEQF
TRBJ2-1,-,TRBV10-3,AISPGLYYNEQF
TRBJ2-1,-,TRBV13,ASSRGLNNEQF
TRBJ2-1,TRBD2,TRBV11-2,ASSLVAGGPWYEQF
TRBJ2-5,-,TRBV5-6,ASSLGSRQTQY
TRBJ1-5,TRBD1,TRBV27,ASSLFTGGVQPQH
TRBJ1-5,-,TRBV6-6,ASSYGQDRNQPQH
TRBJ2-4,TRBD1,TRBV6-6,ASSYLAGGPAKNIQY
TRBJ1-6,-,TRBV4-1,ASSQEDRNSPLH
TRBJ2-1,-,TRBV29-1,SVAPVRGSSSYNEQF
TRBJ2-5,TRBD2,TRBV6-5,ASSYFGGRETQY
TRBJ2-2,-,TRBV4-1,ASSQEWGYLTGELF
TRBJ2-1,-,TRBV5-1,ASSFDSAYYNEQF
TRBJ1-2,-,TRBV7-2,ASSLSGTEYGYT
TRBJ1-1,-,TRBV6-6,ASSTPQGRAEAF
TRBJ2-7,TRBD2,TRBV29-1,SVVSLGTSLHEQY
TRBJ2-5,-,TRBV29-1,SVKQGGQETQY
TRBJ2-1,TRBD2,TRBV20-1,SARPTGLAIHHEQF
TRBJ2-2,-,TRBV9,ASSVEGNTGELF
TRBJ1-6,-,TRBV7-9,ASSQGENSPLH